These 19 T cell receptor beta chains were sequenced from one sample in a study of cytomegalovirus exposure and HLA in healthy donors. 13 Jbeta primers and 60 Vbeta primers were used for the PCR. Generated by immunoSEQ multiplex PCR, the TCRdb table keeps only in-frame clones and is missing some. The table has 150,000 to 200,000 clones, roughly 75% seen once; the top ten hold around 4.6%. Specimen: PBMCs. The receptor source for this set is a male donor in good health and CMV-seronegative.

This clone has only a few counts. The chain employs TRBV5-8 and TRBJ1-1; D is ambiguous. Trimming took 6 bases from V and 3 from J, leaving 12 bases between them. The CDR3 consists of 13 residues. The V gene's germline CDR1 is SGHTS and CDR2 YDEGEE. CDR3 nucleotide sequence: TGTGCCAGCATTATTAGTTTGGACACTGAAGCTTTCTTT. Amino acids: CASIISLDTEAFF. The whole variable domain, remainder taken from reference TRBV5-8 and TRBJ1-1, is EAGVTQSPTHLIKTRGQQATLRCSPISGHTSVYWYQQALGLGLQFLLWYDEGEERNRGNFPPRFSGRQFPNYSSELNVNALELEDSALYLCASIISLDTEAFFGQGTRLTVV.

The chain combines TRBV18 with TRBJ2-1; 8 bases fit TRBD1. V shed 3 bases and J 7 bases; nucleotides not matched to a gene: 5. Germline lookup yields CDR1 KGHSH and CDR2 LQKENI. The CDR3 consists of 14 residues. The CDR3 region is CASSPARGQNEQFF. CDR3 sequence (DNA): TGTGCCAGCTCACCTGCCAGGGGGCAGAATGAGCAGTTCTTC.

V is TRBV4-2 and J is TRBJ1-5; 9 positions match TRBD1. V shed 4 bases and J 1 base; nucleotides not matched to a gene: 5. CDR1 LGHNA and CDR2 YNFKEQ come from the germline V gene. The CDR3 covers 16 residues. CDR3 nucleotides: TGTGCCAGCAGCCGAACACAGGGGGCGAGCAATCAGCCCCAGCATTTT. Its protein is CASSRTQGASNQPQHF.

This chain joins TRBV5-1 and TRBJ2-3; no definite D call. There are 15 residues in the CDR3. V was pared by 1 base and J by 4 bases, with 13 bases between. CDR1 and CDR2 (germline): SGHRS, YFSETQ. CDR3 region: CASSLYDSMPDTQYF. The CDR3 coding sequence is TGCGCCAGCAGCTTGTACGACTCAATGCCAGATACGCAGTATTTT.

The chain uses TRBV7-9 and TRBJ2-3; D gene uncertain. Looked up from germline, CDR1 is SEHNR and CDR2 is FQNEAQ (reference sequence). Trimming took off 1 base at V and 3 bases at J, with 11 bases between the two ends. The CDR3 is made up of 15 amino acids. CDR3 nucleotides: TGTGCCAGCAGCTTAGGTACGAGTCCGACAGATACGCAGTATTTT. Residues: CASSLGTSPTDTQYF.

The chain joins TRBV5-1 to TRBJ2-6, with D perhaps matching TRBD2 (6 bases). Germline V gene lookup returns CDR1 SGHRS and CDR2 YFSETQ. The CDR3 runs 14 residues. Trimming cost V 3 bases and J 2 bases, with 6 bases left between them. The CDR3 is CASSWTTGANVLTF. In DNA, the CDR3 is TGCGCCAGCAGCTGGACTACTGGGGCCAACGTCCTGACTTTC.

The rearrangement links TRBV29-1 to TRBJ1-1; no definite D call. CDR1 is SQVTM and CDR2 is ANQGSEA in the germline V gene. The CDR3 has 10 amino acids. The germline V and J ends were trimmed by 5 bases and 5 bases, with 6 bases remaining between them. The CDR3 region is CSVRVTEAFF. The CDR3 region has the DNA TGCAGCGTTCGGGTAACTGAAGCTTTCTTT. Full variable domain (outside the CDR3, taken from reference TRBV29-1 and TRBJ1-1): SAVISQKPSRDICQRGTSLTIQCQVDSQVTMMFWYRQQPGQSLTLIATANQGSEATYESGFVIDKFPISRPNLTFSTLTVSNMSPEDSSIYLCSVRVTEAFFGQGTRLTVV.

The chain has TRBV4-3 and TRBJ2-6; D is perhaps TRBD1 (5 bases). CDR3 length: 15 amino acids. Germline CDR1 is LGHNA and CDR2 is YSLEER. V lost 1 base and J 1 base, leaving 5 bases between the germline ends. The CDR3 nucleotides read TGCGCCAGCAGCCAAGGACAGTCTGGGGCCAACGTCCTGACTTTC. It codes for CASSQGQSGANVLTF.

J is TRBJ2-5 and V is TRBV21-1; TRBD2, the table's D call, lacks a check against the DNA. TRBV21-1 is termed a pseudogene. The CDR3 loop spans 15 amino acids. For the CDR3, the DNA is TGTGCCAGCAGCACAGAGAAGGCGGACCAAGAGACCCAGTACTTC. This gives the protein CASSTEKADQETQYF.

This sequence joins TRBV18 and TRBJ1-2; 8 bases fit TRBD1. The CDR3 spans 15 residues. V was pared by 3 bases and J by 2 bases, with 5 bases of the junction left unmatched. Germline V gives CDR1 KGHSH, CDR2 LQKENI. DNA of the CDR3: TGTGCCAGCTCACCCGCGGACAGGGTAAACTATGGCTACACCTTC. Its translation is CASSPADRVNYGYTF.

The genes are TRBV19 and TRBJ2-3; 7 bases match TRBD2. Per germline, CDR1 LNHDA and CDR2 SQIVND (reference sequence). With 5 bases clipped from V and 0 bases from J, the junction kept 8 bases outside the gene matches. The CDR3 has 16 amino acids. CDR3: CASSVSSGVSTDTQYF. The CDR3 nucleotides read TGTGCCAGTAGTGTCAGCAGCGGGGTAAGCACAGATACGCAGTATTTT. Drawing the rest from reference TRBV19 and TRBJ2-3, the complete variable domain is DGGITQSPKYLFRKEGQNVTLSCEQNLNHDAMYWYRQDPGQGLRLIYYSQIVNDFQKGDIAEGYSVSREKKESFPLTVTSAQKNPTAFYLCASSVSSGVSTDTQYFGPGTRLTVL.

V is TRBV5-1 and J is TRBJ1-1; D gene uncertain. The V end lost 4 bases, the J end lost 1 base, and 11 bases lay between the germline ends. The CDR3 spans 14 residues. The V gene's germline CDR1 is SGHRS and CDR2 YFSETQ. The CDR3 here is CASSPGGENTEAFF. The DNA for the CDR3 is TGCGCCAGCAGCCCAGGCGGGGAGAACACTGAAGCTTTCTTT.

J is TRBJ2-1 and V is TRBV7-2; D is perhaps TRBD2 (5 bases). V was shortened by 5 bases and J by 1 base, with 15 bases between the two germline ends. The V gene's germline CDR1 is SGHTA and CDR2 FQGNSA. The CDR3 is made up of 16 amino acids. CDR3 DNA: TGTGCCAGCAGCCGTATAACGGGAACTTCCTACAATGAGCAGTTCTTC. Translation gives CASSRITGTSYNEQFF.

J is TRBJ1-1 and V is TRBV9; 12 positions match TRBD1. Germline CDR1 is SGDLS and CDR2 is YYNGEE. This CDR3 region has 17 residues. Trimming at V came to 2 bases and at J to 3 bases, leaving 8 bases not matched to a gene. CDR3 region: CASSVKPGQGADTEAFF. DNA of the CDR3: TGTGCCAGCAGCGTGAAACCGGGACAGGGGGCCGACACTGAAGCTTTCTTT.

The CDR3 protein is CASSLGLAGGHGGSYEQYF. CDR3 bases: TGTGCCAGCAGCCTTGGACTAGCGGGAGGCCACGGAGGCTCCTACGAGCAGTACTTC. The rearrangement uses TRBV7-2 and TRBJ2-7, with 14 nucleotides matching TRBD2. The CDR3 length is 19 residues. The trim removed 5 bases at V and 0 bases at J, leaving 12 bases unmatched. Germline V gene lookup returns CDR1 SGHTA and CDR2 FQGNSA.

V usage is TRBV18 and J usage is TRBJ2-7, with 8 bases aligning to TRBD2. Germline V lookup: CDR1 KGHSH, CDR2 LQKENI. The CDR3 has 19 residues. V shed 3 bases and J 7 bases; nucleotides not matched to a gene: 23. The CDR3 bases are TGTGCCAGCTCACCCCGGGCAGGTTCTTTCGTCGGACTAGCCGAAGAGCAGTACTTC. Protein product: CASSPRAGSFVGLAEEQYF. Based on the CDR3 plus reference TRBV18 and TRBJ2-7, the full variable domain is NAGVMQNPRHLVRRRGQEARLRCSPMKGHSHVYWYRQLPEEGLKFMVYLQKENIIDESGMPKERFSAEFPKEGPSILRIQQVVRGDSAAYFCASSPRAGSFVGLAEEQYFGPGTRLTVT.

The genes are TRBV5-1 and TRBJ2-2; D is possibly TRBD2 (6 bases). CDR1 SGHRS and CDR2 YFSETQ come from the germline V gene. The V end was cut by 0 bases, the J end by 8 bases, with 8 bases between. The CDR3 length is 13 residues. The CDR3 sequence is CASSLEEGGELFF. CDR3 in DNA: TGCGCCAGCAGCTTGGAGGAGGGGGGGGAGCTGTTTTTT.

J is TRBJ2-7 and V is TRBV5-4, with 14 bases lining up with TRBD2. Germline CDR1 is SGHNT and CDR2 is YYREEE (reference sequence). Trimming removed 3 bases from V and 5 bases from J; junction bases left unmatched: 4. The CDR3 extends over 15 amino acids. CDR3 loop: CASSSGTSGRHEQYF. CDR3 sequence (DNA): TGTGCCAGCAGCTCCGGGACTAGCGGGAGACACGAGCAGTACTTC. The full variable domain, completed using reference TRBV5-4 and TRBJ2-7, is ETGVTQSPTHLIKTRGQQVTLRCSSQSGHNTVSWYQQALGQGPQFIFQYYREEENGRGNFPPRFSGLQFPNYSSELNVNALELDDSALYLCASSSGTSGRHEQYFGPGTRLTVT.

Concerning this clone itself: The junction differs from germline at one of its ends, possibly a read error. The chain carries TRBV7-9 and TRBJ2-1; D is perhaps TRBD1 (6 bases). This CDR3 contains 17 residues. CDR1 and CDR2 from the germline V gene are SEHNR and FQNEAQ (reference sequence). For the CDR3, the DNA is TGTTCCAGCAGCTTAGGTTTACAGGGAATCAGGGACAATGAGCAGTTCTTC. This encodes CSSSLGLQGIRDNEQFF. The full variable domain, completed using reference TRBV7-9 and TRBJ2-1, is DTGVSQNPRHKITKRGQNVTFRCDPISEHNRLYWYRQTLGQGPEFLTYFQNEAQLEKSRLLSDRFSAERPKGSFSTLEIQRTEQGDSAMYLCSSSLGLQGIRDNEQFFGPGTRLTVL.